Below, 22 T cell receptor beta chains from the same sample are listed, as sequenced in a study of blood T cell repertoires in COVID-19. Assay: immunoSEQ multiplex PCR; the TCRdb copy retains only in-frame clones and omits some. The data contain roughly 65,000 clones, 60% to 85% of them seen just once; the ten biggest clones take up roughly a quarter. Sequencing used peripheral blood. Every receptor here comes from a human donor in a cohort sampled during active COVID-19.

The V and J genes are TRBV2 and TRBJ2-7, with no clear D. Germline values: CDR1 SNHLY, CDR2 FYNNEI. The CDR3 is 16 amino acids. Trimming pared 4 bases from V and 0 bases from J, leaving 16 bases between. Here the CDR3 DNA reads TGTGCCAGCAGTGGTTGGTCGGGTACGTTCTCCTACGAGCAGTACTTC. Protein product: CASSGWSGTFSYEQYF. Drawing the rest from reference TRBV2 and TRBJ2-7, the complete variable domain is EPEVTQTPSHQVTQMGQEVILRCVPISNHLYFYWYRQILGQKVEFLVSFYNNEISEKSEIFDDQFSVERPDGSNFTLKIRSTKLEDSAMYFCASSGWSGTFSYEQYFGPGTRLTVT.

The chain has TRBV15 and TRBJ1-5, with D maybe TRBD1 (6 bases). The CDR3 has 15 amino acids. V was clipped by 4 bases and J by 1 base, with 11 bases between them. Germline V gives CDR1 LNHNV, CDR2 YYDKDF (reference sequence). Written as DNA, the CDR3 is TGTGCCACCAGCACTATGACAGGCAGCAATCAGCCCCAGCATTTT. Protein: CATSTMTGSNQPQHF.

Comment on this clone: The sample contains more than one DNA sequence encoding this CDR3. V is TRBV2 and J is TRBJ2-5; D not certain. Trimming removed 2 bases from V and 4 bases from J, with 2 bases in between. This CDR3 is 11 amino acids long. CDR1 SNHLY and CDR2 FYNNEI come from the germline V gene. CDR3 nucleotides: TGTGCCAGCAGTGAACGAGAGACCCAGTACTTC. It yields the protein CASSERETQYF.

The rearrangement links TRBV29-1 to TRBJ2-2; D might be TRBD2 (6 bases). CDR1 is SQVTM, CDR2 ANQGSEA, per germline. The CDR3 covers 11 residues. V was pared by 8 bases and J by 6 bases, with 10 bases between. CDR3 DNA sequence: TGCAGCACCGGGAGCGCCGGGGAGCTGTTTTTT. Its protein is CSTGSAGELFF.

By share, this clone ranks as medium-sized (0.01 to 0.1%). CDR3 coding DNA: TGTGCCAGCAGCCTGGTGGGAGGGCCGTCAGATACGCAGTATTTT. Its protein is CASSLVGGPSDTQYF. This rearrangement joins TRBV4-2 to TRBJ2-3, with TRBD2 matching 7 bases. The V and J ends lost 4 bases and 4 bases, in that order; junction bases with no gene match: 8. This CDR3 is built from 15 residues. Germline CDR1 LGHNA, CDR2 YNFKEQ.

This chain connects TRBV4-3 to TRBJ2-1, with a weak D call TRBD1 (5 bases). This CDR3 comprises 13 residues. From germline, CDR1 is LGHNA and CDR2 YSLEER. V shed 4 bases and J shed 4 bases, with 8 bases lying between them. The CDR3 region has the DNA TGCGCCAGCAGCCCGCCAGGGTACAATGAGCAGTTCTTC. Translating gives CASSPPGYNEQFF.

Details on this clone: This same CDR3 is encoded by further DNA sequences in the sample. This sequence joins TRBV9 and TRBJ1-3; TRBD1 might be the D (5 bases). Trimming stripped 3 bases from V and 0 bases from J, with 10 bases between. The CDR3 consists of 15 residues. Germline V gives CDR1 SGDLS, CDR2 YYNGEE. The CDR3 DNA reads as TGTGCCAGCAGCGGTGGGGCCCCCTCTGGAAACACCATATATTTT. It specifies CASSGGAPSGNTIYF.

This chain connects TRBV6-2 or TRBV6-3 to TRBJ2-5; 12 nucleotides match TRBD2. Germline CDR1 is MNHEY and CDR2 is SVGEGT. The V gene end was trimmed by 5 bases and the J gene end by 1 base; junction bases not matched to a gene: 5. The CDR3 extends over 16 amino acids. CDR3 loop: CASSKGLAGFQETQYF. In DNA form, the CDR3 reads TGTGCCAGCAGTAAAGGACTAGCGGGATTCCAAGAGACCCAGTACTTC.

The chain joins TRBV28 to TRBJ1-5; D unclear. The CDR3 is 16 residues long. Germline V gene data show CDR1 as MDHEN and CDR2 as SYDVKM. With 8 bases removed from V and 0 bases from J, the gap between germline ends came to 17 bases. CDR3 region: CASGTGWGGSNQPQHF. CDR3 nucleotide sequence: TGTGCCAGCGGTACGGGGTGGGGAGGTAGCAATCAGCCCCAGCATTTT. The full variable domain, in which reference TRBV28 and TRBJ1-5 provide the parts outside the CDR3, is DVKVTQSSRYLVKRTGEKVFLECVQDMDHENMFWYRQDPGLGLRLIYFSYDVKMKEKGDIPEGYSVSREKKERFSLILESASTNQTSMYLCASGTGWGGSNQPQHFGDGTRLSIL.

This rearrangement joins TRBV25-1 to TRBJ2-3, with a weak D call TRBD2 (7 bases). The CDR3 loop spans 12 amino acids. CDR1 is MGHDK and CDR2 is SYGVNS in the germline V gene. V was cut by 10 bases and J by 6 bases, with 14 bases left in between. CDR3 in DNA: TGTGCCACAGGAGGGGGGGGTGATACGCAGTATTTT. Residues: CATGGGGDTQYF.

Written as DNA, the CDR3 is TGCGCCAGCAGCTTGGGACAGGGTATTTTCAAGACCCAGTACTTC. Translation: CASSLGQGIFKTQYF. The V and J genes are TRBV5-1 and TRBJ2-5; 7 bases are a match to TRBD1. V dropped 0 bases and J dropped 6; count of bases not matched to a gene: 8. This CDR3 is built from 15 residues. The germline V gene has CDR1 SGHRS and CDR2 YFSETQ.

The V call is TRBV29-1, the J call TRBJ2-7; TRBD1 matches at 12 bases. The germline V gene has CDR1 SQVTM and CDR2 ANQGSEA. The CDR3 is 14 amino acids. Trimming at V came to 4 bases and at J to 6 bases, leaving 7 bases not matched to a gene. The CDR3, as DNA: TGCAGCGTTGCGTCTGGGACAGGGGGCCGCGAGCAGTACTTC. It encodes CSVASGTGGREQYF.

V and J are TRBV9 and TRBJ2-1; D not certain. The V gene's germline CDR1 is SGDLS and CDR2 YYNGEE. There are 12 residues in the CDR3. The ends were cut back, 0 bases at V and 9 bases at J, with 7 bases in the middle. CDR3 region: CASSVGVGEQFF. DNA of the CDR3: TGTGCCAGCAGCGTAGGCGTTGGTGAGCAGTTCTTC.

The chain has TRBV11-2 and TRBJ2-7, with D maybe TRBD1 (6 bases). The CDR3 runs to 14 residues. V lost 1 base, J lost 2 bases, and 9 bases lay in between. Germline values: CDR1 SGHAT, CDR2 FQNNGV. CDR3 in amino acids: CASSLVTGTYEQYF. The CDR3 DNA sequence: TGTGCCAGCAGCTTAGTGACAGGTACCTACGAGCAGTACTTC.

The genes are TRBV7-8 and TRBJ2-5, with D perhaps TRBD1 (5 bases). CDR3 length equals 13 residues. The V end lost 2 bases, the J end lost 2 bases, and 6 bases lay between the germline ends. The germline V gene encodes CDR1 SGHVS and CDR2 FQNEAQ. DNA for the CDR3: TGTGCCAGCAGCTTACCAGGGCAAGAGACCCAGTACTTC. Its translation is CASSLPGQETQYF.

V gene TRBV3-1 (or the pseudogene TRBV3-2) combines with J gene TRBJ1-5; no reliable D call. V lost 4 bases, J lost 7 bases, and 8 bases lay in between. CDR3 size: 12 residues. Germline V CDR1 and CDR2: LGHDT, YNNKEL (reference sequence). The CDR3: CASSLGRQPQHF. DNA for the CDR3: TGTGCCAGCAGCCTGGGGAGGCAGCCCCAGCATTTT.

The chain has TRBV7-9 and TRBJ1-4; D is perhaps TRBD1 (5 bases). V gave up 5 bases and J gave up 8 bases, with 18 bases separating them. The CDR3 length is 15 residues. Germline CDR1 and CDR2: SEHNR and FQNEAQ (reference sequence). The CDR3 protein is CASSIGGEMSEKLFF. The CDR3 coding sequence is TGTGCCAGCAGCATCGGGGGGGAGATGTCCGAAAAACTGTTTTTT.

The V and J genes are TRBV6-5 and TRBJ2-4; 13 nucleotides agree with TRBD2. The trim removed 7 bases at V and 10 bases at J, leaving 10 bases unmatched. The CDR3 contains 15 residues. Germline V gene data show CDR1 as MNHEY and CDR2 as SVGAGI. The CDR3 sequence is CASNLGLAGVPIQYF. DNA of the CDR3: TGTGCCAGCAACCTTGGACTAGCGGGAGTTCCTATTCAGTACTTC.

The chain joins TRBV19 to TRBJ2-3; 7 bases are shared with TRBD1. In germline, CDR1 is LNHDA, CDR2 SQIVND (reference sequence). J gave up 4 bases and V 4 bases, and 11 bases lay outside the gene matches. The CDR3 totals 16 residues. CDR3 region: CASSKAVTGNADTQYF. The DNA for the CDR3 is TGTGCCAGTAGTAAAGCCGTGACAGGGAACGCAGATACGCAGTATTTT.

The DNA of the CDR3 is TGTGCCAGCAGCGTAGTGGACAGCCTCCAAGAGACCCAGTACTTC. Its translation is CASSVVDSLQETQYF. V and J are TRBV9 and TRBJ2-5, with D possibly being TRBD1 (6 bases). The CDR3 spans 15 residues. V lost 0 bases to trimming and J lost 1 base, with 10 bases between them. CDR1 and CDR2 from the germline V gene are SGDLS and YYNGEE.

The gene calls are TRBV19 and TRBJ1-1; D might be TRBD1 (5 bases). The CDR3 has 12 amino acids. Looked up from germline, CDR1 is LNHDA and CDR2 is SQIVND (reference sequence). V lost 9 bases and J 5 bases, leaving 13 bases between the germline ends. The CDR3 sequence: CASIYGGTEAFF. The DNA for the CDR3 is TGTGCCAGCATCTACGGGGGGACTGAAGCTTTCTTT.

CDR3 amino acids: CATSLDTSDQPQHF. CDR3 nucleotides: TGTGCCACCAGTTTGGACACGTCCGATCAGCCCCAGCATTTT. This sequence joins TRBV24-1 and TRBJ1-5; perhaps TRBD1 as D (5 bases). There are 14 residues in the CDR3. The germline V gene has CDR1 KGHDR and CDR2 SFDVKD. The ends were cut back, 6 bases at V and 5 bases at J, with 13 bases in the middle.